Listed here are 27 T cell receptor beta chains from one sample, sequenced in a study of T cells in localized non-small cell lung cancer. Repertoires were generated with immunoSEQ multiplex PCR, while TCRdb's copy carries only in-frame clones and drops some. Among 30,000 or so clones listed, about 88% were seen once. The input for sequencing was peripheral blood, taken before any cancer treatment. The origin of the receptors is a woman aged 35 to 70 with stage I lung adenocarcinoma.

The rearrangement uses TRBV5-6 and TRBJ1-6; weak D call: TRBD1 (6 bases). The germline CDR1 and CDR2 sequences are SGHDT and YYEEEE. The CDR3 sequence is 16 residues long. Trimming cost V 2 bases and J 6 bases, with 15 bases left between them. The CDR3 nucleotides read TGTGCCAGCAGCTTACGGGGGGCGATCGGTAATTCACCCCTCCACTTT. Amino acid sequence: CASSLRGAIGNSPLHF. The full variable domain, in which reference TRBV5-6 and TRBJ1-6 provide the parts outside the CDR3, is DAGVTQSPTHLIKTRGQQVTLRCSPKSGHDTVSWYQQALGQGPQFIFQYYEEEERQRGNFPDRFSGHQFPNYSSELNVNALLLGDSALYLCASSLRGAIGNSPLHFGNGTRLTVT.

The rearrangement uses TRBV5-4 and TRBJ1-4; D unclear. The CDR3 contains 13 residues. Looked up from germline, CDR1 is SGHNT and CDR2 is YYREEE (reference sequence). Trimming cost V 1 base and J 8 bases, with 9 bases left between them. The CDR3 region has the DNA TGTGCCAGCAGCTTGTCGCTTCGGGAAAAACTGTTTTTT. Its translation: CASSLSLREKLFF. The complete variable domain, with remaining parts taken from reference TRBV5-4 and TRBJ1-4, reads ETGVTQSPTHLIKTRGQQVTLRCSSQSGHNTVSWYQQALGQGPQFIFQYYREEENGRGNFPPRFSGLQFPNYSSELNVNALELDDSALYLCASSLSLREKLFFGSGTQLSVL.

This rearrangement joins TRBV5-8 to TRBJ2-5; D could derive from TRBD1 or TRBD2 (5 bases each). Germline CDR1 is SGHTS and CDR2 is YDEGEE. The V gene lost 5 bases and the J gene lost 5 bases, with 13 bases spanning the gap. The CDR3 has 13 amino acids. The DNA for the CDR3 is TGTGCCAGCAGTTCCGGGACGGATGAGACCCAGTACTTC. Translation gives CASSSGTDETQYF. Supplemented by reference TRBV5-8 and TRBJ2-5, the full variable domain reads EAGVTQSPTHLIKTRGQQATLRCSPISGHTSVYWYQQALGLGLQFLLWYDEGEERNRGNFPPRFSGRQFPNYSSELNVNALELEDSALYLCASSSGTDETQYFGPGTRLLVL.

The chain carries TRBV9 and TRBJ2-6; TRBD1 agrees at 11 bases. The V gene end was trimmed by 4 bases and the J gene end by 3 bases; junction bases not matched to a gene: 3. The V gene's germline CDR1 is SGDLS and CDR2 YYNGEE. The CDR3 runs 16 residues. For the CDR3, the DNA is TGTGCCAGCAGCCCGGGGACAGGGGGTGGGGCCAACGTCCTGACTTTC. It codes for CASSPGTGGGANVLTF.

The chain couples TRBV25-1 to TRBJ2-7; 9 positions match TRBD1. J gave up 2 bases and V 6 bases, and 5 bases lay outside the gene matches. CDR1 is MGHDK, CDR2 SYGVNS, per germline. This CDR3 has 14 amino acids. Written as DNA, the CDR3 is TGTGCCAGCAGCGGAGGACAGGGGCCCTACGAGCAGTACTTC. It specifies CASSGGQGPYEQYF.

The genes are TRBV28 and TRBJ2-1; tentatively, D is TRBD2 (5 bases). The length of the CDR3 is 11 residues. The ends were cut back, 8 bases at V and 10 bases at J, with 12 bases in the middle. The germline V gene has CDR1 MDHEN and CDR2 SYDVKM. CDR3 residues: CASANRGEQFF. The CDR3 DNA sequence: TGTGCCAGCGCGAACCGGGGAGAGCAGTTCTTC.

The V gene is TRBV5-6, the J gene TRBJ2-2; no clear D. Per the germline V gene, CDR1 is SGHDT and CDR2 is YYEEEE. The germline V and J ends were trimmed by 0 bases and 6 bases, with 6 bases remaining between them. This CDR3 region has 13 residues. CDR3 bases: TGTGCCAGCAGCTTGGTTAGTTCCGGGGAGCTGTTTTTT. Translation gives CASSLVSSGELFF.

With regard to this clone: The final CDR3 position lacks the conserved phenylalanine or tryptophan, pointing to a likely read error. The chain couples TRBV9 to TRBJ1-1, with D hard to call. V gave up 0 bases and J gave up 1 base, with 7 bases separating them. This CDR3 contains 14 residues. Germline lookup yields CDR1 SGDLS and CDR2 YYNGEE. Written as DNA, the CDR3 is TGTGCCAGCAGCGTAGGGGTAGGGAACACTGAAGCTTTCCTT. Its protein is CASSVGVGNTEAFL.

The rearrangement links TRBV5-1 to TRBJ2-1; either TRBD1 or TRBD2 may supply D (5 bases each). Trimming shortened V by 0 bases and J by 4 bases, and 14 bases separated the two germline ends. Germline V gene lookup returns CDR1 SGHRS and CDR2 YFSETQ. The CDR3 length is 16 residues. The chain's CDR3 is CASSLATASGYNEQFF. For the CDR3, the DNA is TGCGCCAGCAGCTTGGCGACAGCATCGGGGTACAATGAGCAGTTCTTC.

J is TRBJ2-5 and V is TRBV5-1; perhaps TRBD1 as D (5 bases). Germline-derived CDR1 and CDR2 are SGHRS and YFSETQ. V shed 2 bases and J shed 1 base, with 12 bases lying between them. The CDR3 runs 15 residues. The CDR3 sequence is CASSFDSVGQETQYF. The CDR3 coding sequence is TGCGCCAGCAGCTTCGACAGCGTCGGCCAAGAGACCCAGTACTTC.

The chain links TRBV28 to TRBJ1-2; 7 bases agree with TRBD1. With V trimmed by 3 bases and J by 2 bases, 6 bases remained unmatched. CDR1 MDHEN and CDR2 SYDVKM come from the germline V gene. This CDR3 spans 15 amino acids. CDR3 protein: CASSFQLGQNYGYTF. The CDR3 bases are TGTGCCAGCAGTTTTCAACTGGGACAGAACTATGGCTACACCTTC.

This rearrangement joins TRBV5-6 to TRBJ2-5; D is possibly TRBD1 (6 bases). The V gene lost 1 base and the J gene lost 3 bases, with 10 bases spanning the gap. The CDR3 totals 14 residues. Per the germline V gene, CDR1 is SGHDT and CDR2 is YYEEEE. Written as DNA, the CDR3 is TGTGCCAGCAGCTTGTTACAGGGCGAAGAGACCCAGTACTTC. Amino acid sequence: CASSLLQGEETQYF.

The chain carries TRBV5-5 and TRBJ2-5; TRBD1 matches 7 bases. V trimming: 2 bases; J trimming: 5 bases; junction bases outside the gene matches: 12. The CDR3 length is 16 residues. Germline V gene sequence: CDR1 SGHKS, CDR2 YYEKEE (reference sequence). In DNA form, the CDR3 reads TGTGCCAGCAGCTTAAATCTAGGGGGCGCTTGGGAGACCCAGTACTTC. Translation: CASSLNLGGAWETQYF.

The chain links TRBV6-6 to TRBJ1-5; a possible D gene is TRBD1 (5 bases). CDR3 length: 12 amino acids. The germline V and J ends were trimmed by 8 bases and 5 bases, with 10 bases remaining between them. Germline V gives CDR1 MNHNY, CDR2 SVGAGI (reference sequence). Here the CDR3 reads CASGGRDQPQHF. CDR3 nucleotides: TGTGCCAGCGGGGGGAGGGATCAGCCCCAGCATTTT.

This chain uses TRBV2 with TRBJ1-4, with 7 nucleotides matching TRBD1. In germline, CDR1 is SNHLY, CDR2 FYNNEI. The CDR3 covers 15 residues. V was clipped by 5 bases and J by 2 bases; unmatched bases: 5. The CDR3: CASSRQGGTNEKLFF. In DNA form, the CDR3 reads TGTGCCAGCAGTCGACAGGGTGGGACTAATGAAAAACTGTTTTTT.

CDR3 bases: TGCGCCAGCAGCCAAGAGGCTACTGAACCTGACGGGAAAGCTTTCTTT. Translating it yields CASSQEATEPDGKAFF. J is TRBJ1-1 and V is TRBV4-3; D remains unclear. Germline loops: CDR1 LGHNA, CDR2 YSLEER. The CDR3 length is 16 residues. V was cut by 0 bases and J by 9 bases, with 20 bases left in between.

J is TRBJ1-4 and V is TRBV28; D is perhaps TRBD1 (5 bases). V was trimmed by 3 bases and J by 5 bases, leaving 16 bases between them. CDR3 size: 16 residues. The germline V gene has CDR1 MDHEN and CDR2 SYDVKM. CDR3 region: CASSLPAGGLNEKLFF. The CDR3 region has the DNA TGTGCCAGCAGTTTGCCTGCTGGGGGACTAAATGAAAAACTGTTTTTT.

The chain combines TRBV2 with TRBJ2-2; the D is unclear. The CDR3 runs to 12 residues. The ends were cut back, 5 bases at V and 8 bases at J, with 9 bases in the middle. CDR1 is SNHLY and CDR2 is FYNNEI in the germline V gene. CDR3 nucleotides: TGTGCCAGCAGTTATAACCGAGGGGAGCTGTTTTTT. The encoded protein is CASSYNRGELFF.

The chain combines TRBV18 with TRBJ1-1, with unresolved D. Germline CDR1 KGHSH, CDR2 LQKENI. The CDR3 has 16 residues. Trimming removed 1 base from V and 0 bases from J, with 12 bases in between. DNA of the CDR3: TGTGCCAGCTCACCACAGGAGGGAAGCTTGAACACTGAAGCTTTCTTT. This gives the protein CASSPQEGSLNTEAFF.

Turning to this clone: The identical CDR3 is also encoded by other nucleotide sequences in the sample. The chain recombines TRBV11-3 with TRBJ2-2; D assignment may be TRBD1 or TRBD2 (6 bases each). This CDR3 region has 14 residues. Germline CDR1 SGHNT, CDR2 YENEEA. Between the trimmed V and J ends, which lost 3 bases and 5 bases, there was a span of 10 bases. The CDR3 reads CASSFGGRTGELFF. The CDR3, as DNA: TGTGCCAGCAGCTTTGGGGGGCGGACCGGGGAGCTGTTTTTT.

The chain uses TRBV6-5 and TRBJ1-1, with D perhaps TRBD1 (5 bases). Germline V gene sequence: CDR1 MNHEY, CDR2 SVGAGI. The CDR3 length is 11 residues. Trimming stripped 5 bases from V and 6 bases from J, with 7 bases between. The DNA of the CDR3 is TGTGCCAGCAGTAGAGGGGCTGAAGCTTTCTTT. As protein: CASSRGAEAFF.

The V gene is TRBV5-5, the J gene TRBJ1-1, with D hard to call. There are 15 residues in the CDR3. Trimming cost V 0 bases and J 1 base, with 10 bases left between them. Germline V CDR1 and CDR2: SGHKS, YYEKEE (reference sequence). CDR3 in DNA: TGTGCCAGCAGCTTGGGGGCAGGCAGGAACACTGAAGCTTTCTTT. This sequence encodes CASSLGAGRNTEAFF.

V and J are TRBV6-1 and TRBJ2-7; 8 bases match TRBD1. The germline V gene encodes CDR1 MNHNS and CDR2 SASEGT. V dropped 6 bases and J dropped 3; count of bases not matched to a gene: 7. The CDR3 covers 14 residues. CDR3 nucleotide sequence: TGTGCCAGCAGCCTAAGGGACAGGCTCTACGAGCAGTACTTC. Protein product: CASSLRDRLYEQYF.

The rearrangement links TRBV10-3 to TRBJ1-1, with D perhaps TRBD1 (5 bases). The CDR3 loop spans 14 amino acids. Germline V gives CDR1 ENHRY, CDR2 SYGVKD. V was clipped by 3 bases and J by 6 bases, with 14 bases between them. As DNA, the CDR3 is TGTGCCATCAGTGACCCCCGGACGGGGGCTGAAGCTTTCTTT. This codes for CAISDPRTGAEAFF.

The chain has TRBV5-1 and TRBJ1-4, with 11 bases identical to TRBD1. This CDR3 has 18 amino acids. Unmatched junction bases numbered 4, after V lost 0 bases and J lost 0 bases. CDR1 is SGHRS and CDR2 is YFSETQ in the germline V gene. Here the CDR3 DNA reads TGCGCCAGCAGCTTGGGGACAGGGGGCCCGGCAACTAATGAAAAACTGTTTTTT. Translation gives CASSLGTGGPATNEKLFF.

The chain has TRBV18 and TRBJ2-7, with a tentative D call TRBD1 (6 bases). This CDR3 comprises 13 residues. Trimming left V 3 bases short and J 2 bases short, with 8 bases between. CDR1 KGHSH and CDR2 LQKENI come from the germline V gene. CDR3 residues: CASSPRDTYEQYF. CDR3 bases: TGTGCCAGCTCACCCCGGGACACCTACGAGCAGTACTTC.

V and J are TRBV4-1 and TRBJ1-4, with D possibly being TRBD1 (6 bases). The V end was cut by 4 bases, the J end by 7 bases, with 19 bases between. The CDR3 runs 16 residues. Germline V gene data show CDR1 as MGHRA and CDR2 as YSYEKL. The CDR3 DNA is TGCGCCAGCAGCCCCCAAGTCGGGGGCAGGGGTGAAAAACTGTTTTTT. Its protein product is CASSPQVGGRGEKLFF.